The clone carrying this TCR beta chain was counted a few times. The antigen is undetermined. The record originates from a study of blood T cells in healthy people across ages. Notes on the study in general: Age brought a roughly linear fall in TCR beta diversity measured per million T cells.

Total RNA, at least 5.5 micrograms per sample, was extracted from PBMCs. The CDR3 covers 17 residues. V gave up 1 base and J gave up 6 bases, with 19 bases separating them. Germline-derived CDR1 and CDR2 are LNHNV and YYDKDF (reference sequence). Next came a second PCR, run for about 7 to 12 cycles, which used a sample-barcoded 5' primer along with a J-beta primer mix. Sequencing of every sample gave 3 million or more CDR3-containing paired-end reads. A single record per CDR3 protein comes from TCRdb applying MiXCR to the 5' RACE reads. The sample records 800,000 to 1,300,000 distinct CDR3 sequences, roughly a quarter being singletons. These data were also filed under a second study, of T cells of mothers and their children. This second report adds: There were over 9.5 million TCR beta CDR3 reads from each mother and roughly 3 million from each child.

The V and J genes are TRBV15 and TRBJ2-1; tentative D call: TRBD1 (6 bases). This TCR derives from a girl aged 2 to 10 in good health. Sequenced sample: blood. The CDR3 protein is CATSRGNPRVGANEQFF. Written as DNA, the CDR3 is TGTGCCACCAGCAGAGGGAATCCTAGGGTGGGGGCCAATGAGCAGTTCTTC.